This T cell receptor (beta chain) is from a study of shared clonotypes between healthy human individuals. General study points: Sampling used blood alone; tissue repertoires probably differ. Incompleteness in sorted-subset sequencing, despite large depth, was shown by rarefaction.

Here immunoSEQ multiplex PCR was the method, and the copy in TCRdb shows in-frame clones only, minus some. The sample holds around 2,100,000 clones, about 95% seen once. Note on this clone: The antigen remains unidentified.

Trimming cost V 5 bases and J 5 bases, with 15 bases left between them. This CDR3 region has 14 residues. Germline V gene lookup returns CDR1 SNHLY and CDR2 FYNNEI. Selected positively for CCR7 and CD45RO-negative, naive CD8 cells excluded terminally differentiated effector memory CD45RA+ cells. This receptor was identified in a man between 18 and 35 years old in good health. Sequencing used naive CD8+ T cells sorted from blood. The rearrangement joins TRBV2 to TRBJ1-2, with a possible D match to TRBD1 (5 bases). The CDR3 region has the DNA TGTGCCAGCAGTCTCTACAGAGGGGAGTATGGCTACACCTTC. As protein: CASSLYRGEYGYTF.